This TCR beta chain was captured by sequencing in a study of blood T cell repertoires in COVID-19. About the research overall: From the United States, Italy and Spain came samples of acute and convalescent COVID-19. The cDNA or gDNA used as material had been derived from T cells, B-cell-depleted T cells, or PBMCs.

In the source study's methods: Researchers report that nucleated cell counts were estimated from reference gene primer amplification. The table came from immunoSEQ multiplex PCR; TCRdb's copy has only in-frame clones and leaves some out. Clonal size and the V and J genes are those of that table, whereas D and trimming came from the DNA. Found here are approximately 160,000 clones, just under 85% of them singletons; the top ten hold roughly 8%. There are 15 residues in the CDR3. The V gene lost 2 bases and the J gene lost 4 bases, with 14 bases spanning the gap. CDR1 is MNHEY, CDR2 SVGAGI, per germline.

The TCR comes from a man aged 35-49 years who had recovered from COVID-19. The chain uses TRBV6-5 and TRBJ1-2; D gene ambiguous. The sequencing input was peripheral blood. CDR3 region: CASSYTMAETYGYTF. CDR3 coding DNA: TGTGCCAGCAGTTACACTATGGCAGAAACCTATGGCTACACCTTC.